What follows are 28 T cell receptor beta chains derived from one specimen sequenced in a study of T cells after yellow fever vaccination. TCRdb analysed the 5' RACE reads with MiXCR anew, one entry per CDR3 protein. There are 100,000 to 150,000 distinct CDR3 sequences in the sample; nearly 7.5% occur only once, and 2.5% lies in the top ten. The specimen comprised CD4+ T cells sorted from PBMCs, sampled approximately 11 days after the first yellow fever vaccination. Receptor source: a man aged 18-30 years who received the YFV17D yellow fever vaccine.

Regarding this clonotype: Given a much more abundant clone one base away, this may be a read error. V is TRBV5-6 and J is TRBJ2-3; no clear D. Germline assignment: CDR1 SGHDT and CDR2 YYEEEE. The CDR3 has 14 residues. The CDR3 protein is CASSSIASTDTRYF. The CDR3, as DNA: TGTGCCAGCAGCTCAATCGCAAGCACAGATACGCGGTATTTT.

This clonotype turned up a few times. V usage is TRBV12-3 or TRBV12-4 and J usage is TRBJ2-1; D remains ambiguous. Trimming stripped 5 bases from V and 2 bases from J, with 13 bases between. This CDR3 contains 15 residues. CDR3 nucleotide sequence: TGTGCCAGCAGTACAGCAGGCCCGGCCTACAATGAGCAGTTCTTC. Its translation is CASSTAGPAYNEQFF.

This clonotype showed up many times. The chain joins TRBV5-1 to TRBJ2-5, with D perhaps TRBD2 (6 bases). The CDR3 has 15 amino acids. The germline CDR1 and CDR2 sequences are SGHRS and YFSETQ. V was shortened by 5 bases and J by 6 bases, with 20 bases between the two germline ends. The CDR3 spells CASRGGGELWKTQYF. CDR3 bases: TGCGCCAGCAGGGGGGGTGGAGAGTTGTGGAAGACCCAGTACTTC.

This clonotype has at least ten counts. The rearrangement joins TRBV7-8 to TRBJ2-3, with 7 bases that match TRBD1. The CDR3 consists of 14 residues. Germline values: CDR1 SGHVS, CDR2 FQNEAQ. Trimming at V came to 2 bases and at J to 4 bases, leaving 3 bases not matched to a gene. The CDR3 DNA is TGTGCCAGCAGCTTATCAACAGGGGCAGATACGCAGTATTTT. Residues: CASSLSTGADTQYF.

This clonotype was seen more than once but under ten times. This chain connects TRBV7-8 to TRBJ1-2, with 8 nucleotides matching TRBD1. The CDR3 is 14 amino acids. Germline trimming cut 5 bases from V and 6 bases from J; bases unmatched to any gene: 8. Germline lookup yields CDR1 SGHVS and CDR2 FQNEAQ. CDR3 in amino acids: CASSRQSGGDGYTF. CDR3 nucleotides: TGTGCCAGCAGCCGACAGTCAGGGGGCGATGGCTACACCTTC.

This clonotype was observed many times. This rearrangement joins TRBV7-9 to TRBJ1-2, with D possibly matching TRBD1 (6 bases). CDR1 SEHNR and CDR2 FQNEAQ come from the germline V gene (reference sequence). The V gene lost 5 bases and the J gene lost 4 bases, with 17 bases spanning the gap. The CDR3 totals 15 residues. CDR3 residues: CASSPRQVGSYGYTF. CDR3 DNA sequence: TGTGCCAGCAGCCCGCGACAGGTTGGGAGCTATGGCTACACCTTC.

This clonotype has at least ten counts. The chain recombines TRBV11-1 with TRBJ2-1, with 8 bases matching TRBD2. V gave up 4 bases and J gave up 5 bases; unmatched junction bases: 19. From germline, CDR1 is SGHAT and CDR2 FQDESV (reference sequence). This CDR3 is 19 amino acids long. The CDR3 is CASSSFRRGLALFDNEQFF. In nucleotides, the CDR3 is TGTGCCAGCAGCTCCTTCCGACGTGGACTAGCACTTTTTGACAATGAGCAGTTCTTC. Full variable domain (rest looked up from reference TRBV11-1 and TRBJ2-1): EAEVAQSPRYKITEKSQAVAFWCDPISGHATLYWYRQILGQGPELLVQFQDESVVDDSQLPKDRFSAERLKGVDSTLKIQPAELGDSAMYLCASSSFRRGLALFDNEQFFGPGTRLTVL.

This clonotype occurred many times. The chain recombines TRBV7-8 with TRBJ2-3, with D uncertain. V shed 3 bases and J shed 0 bases, with 4 bases lying between them. CDR3 length: 13 amino acids. The germline gives CDR1 SGHVS, CDR2 FQNEAQ. CDR3 loop: CASSFPSTDTQYF. CDR3 coding DNA: TGTGCCAGCAGCTTCCCTAGCACAGATACGCAGTATTTT.

This clonotype was seen at least ten times. This chain uses TRBV6-1 with TRBJ2-7, with 9 bases aligning to TRBD1. The junction had 7 bases not matched to a gene; V was cut back by 5 bases and J by 5 bases. Looked up from germline, CDR1 is MNHNS and CDR2 is SASEGT. The CDR3 loop spans 14 amino acids. DNA for the CDR3: TGTGCCAGCAGTACCCGGGACAGGGTTAACGAGCAGTACGTC. Protein product: CASSTRDRVNEQYV.

A few counts support this clonotype. The CDR3 region has the DNA TGTGCCACCAGCAGGGGGTTCTCTAGCGGGGGACCCGGGACCCAGTACTTC. Translating gives CATSRGFSSGGPGTQYF. The rearrangement joins TRBV15 to TRBJ2-5; 10 bases fit TRBD2. The CDR3 is 17 amino acids. Trimming took 3 bases from V and 7 from J; bases not matched to a gene: 14. Germline V lookup: CDR1 LNHNV, CDR2 YYDKDF (reference sequence).

This clonotype was counted at least ten times. The V and J genes are TRBV7-9 and TRBJ2-2; the D gene could be TRBD1 or TRBD2 (5 bases each). Trimming shortened V by 6 bases and J by 3 bases, and 11 bases separated the two germline ends. CDR3 size: 14 residues. Looked up from germline, CDR1 is SEHNR and CDR2 is FQNEAQ (reference sequence). For the CDR3, the DNA is TGTGCCAGCAGGGTGCAGGGAGACACCGGGGAGCTGTTTTTT. It specifies CASRVQGDTGELFF.

Many counts were recorded for this clonotype. This chain links TRBV10-3 with TRBJ1-2, with TRBD1 as a possible D gene (6 bases). Deletions cut 7 bases from V and 3 bases from J, with 12 bases between. Germline V gives CDR1 ENHRY, CDR2 SYGVKD. The CDR3 runs to 13 residues. The CDR3 nucleotides are TGTGCCATCATGGGGGGCATGGACTATGGCTACACCTTC. Protein product: CAIMGGMDYGYTF.

Ten or more counts support this clonotype. This chain connects TRBV5-1 to TRBJ1-1; 8 bases are shared with TRBD1. V gave up 0 bases and J gave up 6 bases; unmatched junction bases: 4. Germline V gives CDR1 SGHRS, CDR2 YFSETQ. This CDR3 has 14 amino acids. The CDR3 protein is CASSLGQGRAEAFF. Here the CDR3 DNA reads TGCGCCAGCAGCTTGGGACAGGGGCGGGCTGAAGCTTTCTTT.

At least ten counts were recorded for this clonotype. The CDR3 reads CASSQTGLSSYNSPLHF. CDR3 sequence (DNA): TGTGCCAGCAGTCAGACAGGGCTTAGCTCCTATAATTCACCCCTCCACTTT. The V and J genes are TRBV27 and TRBJ1-6, with 7 positions matching TRBD1. Trimming removed 5 bases from V and 0 bases from J; junction bases left unmatched: 7. The CDR3 totals 17 residues. CDR1 is MNHEY, CDR2 SMNVEV, per germline (reference sequence).

This clonotype appeared many times. V gene TRBV6-5 combines with J gene TRBJ2-6, with D unclear. There are 19 residues in the CDR3. The V and J ends lost 0 bases and 0 bases respectively, with 15 bases between them. Per germline, CDR1 MNHEY and CDR2 SVGAGI. This chain's CDR3 is CASSYSIGPGDSGANVLTF. The DNA for the CDR3 is TGTGCCAGCAGTTACTCGATAGGGCCGGGTGACTCTGGGGCCAACGTCCTGACTTTC.

This clonotype has at least ten counts. The chain joins TRBV7-2 to TRBJ2-3; D is uncertain. V gave up 5 bases and J gave up 6 bases, with 12 bases separating them. This CDR3 has 13 residues. Germline CDR1 is SGHTA and CDR2 is FQGNSA. CDR3 nucleotide sequence: TGTGCCAGCAGCCCCCGTATGGCCGATACGCAGTATTTT. Encoded protein: CASSPRMADTQYF.

Ten or more counts support this clonotype. The chain carries TRBV20-1 and TRBJ2-3, with TRBD2 as a possible D gene (5 bases). Germline CDR1 DFQATT, CDR2 SNEGSKA (reference sequence). The ends were cut back, 2 bases at V and 2 bases at J, with 11 bases in the middle. This CDR3 comprises 14 residues. The CDR3 DNA follows: TGCAGTGCTAGATTGGGGAGAGACACAGATACGCAGTATTTT. Its translation: CSARLGRDTDTQYF.

This clonotype was recorded many times. The chain recombines TRBV7-3 with TRBJ1-1; no clear D gene. The length of the CDR3 is 13 residues. The germline CDR1 and CDR2 sequences are SGHTA and FQGTGA. The V gene lost 4 bases and the J gene lost 5 bases, with 11 bases spanning the gap. CDR3 in amino acids: CASSSFVGTEAFF. The CDR3 nucleotides are TGTGCCAGCAGCTCCTTCGTAGGGACTGAAGCTTTCTTT.

This clonotype has a handful of counts. V usage is TRBV20-1 and J usage is TRBJ2-7; possibly TRBD1 for D (6 bases). The V end was cut by 0 bases, the J end by 1 base, with 19 bases between. The CDR3 is 17 amino acids. From germline, CDR1 is DFQATT and CDR2 SNEGSKA (reference sequence). CDR3 sequence reads: CSARDLSLGAGSYEQYV. In DNA, the CDR3 is TGCAGTGCTAGAGACCTTTCTTTGGGGGCAGGATCCTACGAGCAGTACGTC.

This clonotype has ten or more counts. V is TRBV6-2 or TRBV6-3 and J is TRBJ2-3; D ambiguous. V was cut by 7 bases and J by 7 bases, with 12 bases left in between. Germline CDR1 reads MNHEY; CDR2 reads SVGEGT. This CDR3 comprises 12 residues. This chain's CDR3 is CASTASRYTQYF. CDR3 bases: TGTGCCAGCACCGCGTCCCGGTATACGCAGTATTTT.

The chain employs TRBV7-2 and TRBJ2-7, with D perhaps TRBD2 (6 bases). V was cut by 2 bases and J by 7 bases, with 18 bases left in between. Per germline, CDR1 SGHTA and CDR2 FQGNSA. The CDR3 is 15 amino acids. CDR3 region: CASSLRGVASGEQYF. Written as DNA, the CDR3 is TGTGCCAGCAGCTTACGCGGGGTGGCCTCCGGAGAGCAGTACTTC.

This clonotype has a handful of counts. The gene calls are TRBV20-1 and TRBJ1-5; D is ambiguous. V was clipped by 4 bases and J by 4 bases, with 20 bases between them. CDR3 size: 16 residues. Germline CDR1 reads DFQATT; CDR2 reads SNEGSKA (reference sequence). CDR3: CSATRPYYGVNQPQHF. CDR3 in DNA: TGCAGTGCTACCCGGCCTTACTACGGCGTAAATCAGCCCCAGCATTTT.

In its sample, this clonotype was seen many times. The chain couples TRBV27 to TRBJ2-7; D is unresolved. There are 14 residues in the CDR3. Trimming left V 7 bases short and J 2 bases short, with 15 bases between. Germline CDR1 is MNHEY and CDR2 is SMNVEV (reference sequence). The CDR3 DNA reads as TGTGCCAGCACCACGGTTGGCGGAGCCTACGAGCAGTACGTC. Protein product: CASTTVGGAYEQYV.

The rearrangement links TRBV28 to TRBJ2-7, with D hard to call. Germline V gene sequence: CDR1 MDHEN, CDR2 SYDVKM. The CDR3 has 11 amino acids. In nucleotides, the CDR3 is TGTGCCATCAGTAGCCCGGGCGAGCAGTACGTC. Protein product: CAISSPGEQYV.

This clonotype was picked up many times. J is TRBJ2-3 and V is TRBV4-3; 7 nucleotides line up with TRBD2. Germline V CDR1 and CDR2: LGHNA, YSLEER. The CDR3 sequence is 16 residues long. V gave up 0 bases and J gave up 4 bases; unmatched junction bases: 7. CDR3: CASSQETGGGADTQYF. CDR3 nucleotide sequence: TGCGCCAGCAGCCAAGAAACGGGGGGAGGTGCAGATACGCAGTATTTT.

Concerning this clonotype itself: A read error may be the cause here, since a much bigger clone is one base away. The chain is built from TRBV7-9 and TRBJ1-5; D not resolved. This CDR3 comprises 15 residues. With 5 bases removed from V and 7 bases from J, the gap between germline ends came to 18 bases. CDR1 and CDR2 (germline): SEHNR, FQNEAQ (reference sequence). In nucleotides, the CDR3 is TGTGCCAGCAGCCCAGATGGCGGGAGGAAACAGCCCCAGCATTTT. Its protein is CASSPDGGRKQPQHF.

This clonotype was seen only a few times. The chain is built from TRBV4-3 and TRBJ2-1; maybe TRBD2 (5 bases). The CDR3 has 17 amino acids. Germline lookup yields CDR1 LGHNA and CDR2 YSLEER. Between the trimmed V and J ends, which lost 4 bases and 0 bases, there was a span of 16 bases. CDR3 region: CASSPRLWTVSYNEQFF. The CDR3 nucleotides read TGCGCCAGCAGCCCCCGACTATGGACGGTCTCCTACAATGAGCAGTTCTTC.

This clonotype showed up many times. V and J are TRBV20-1 and TRBJ1-2; 10 bases are a match to TRBD1. Trimming at V came to 5 bases and at J to 8 bases, leaving 11 bases not matched to a gene. The length of the CDR3 is 14 residues. CDR1 and CDR2 (germline): DFQATT, SNEGSKA (reference sequence). DNA of the CDR3: TGCAGTGCTTTGTACCGGGACAGGGGTTACGGCTACACCTTC. This encodes CSALYRDRGYGYTF.